The table lists the clone carrying this TCR beta chain with a few counts. The use of a sample-barcoded 5' primer and a J-beta primer mix characterized a second PCR of roughly 6 to 12 cycles. Each cDNA was tagged by a template-switch adaptor containing 12 random nucleotides. TCRdb fed the 5' RACE reads into MiXCR, producing one record per CDR3 protein. The table records approximately 760,000 distinct CDR3 sequences, around a quarter of them present only once. J gave up 6 bases and V 6 bases, and 5 bases lay outside the gene matches. CDR1 DFQATT and CDR2 SNEGSKA come from the germline V gene (reference sequence). This CDR3 spans 14 amino acids. The sample belongs to a study of blood T cells in healthy people across ages. Every sample yielded at least 6 million isolated PBMCs. The same sample was also used in a study of T cells of mothers and their children.

The TCR originated in a boy aged 5-17 years in good health. The rearrangement joins TRBV20-1 to TRBJ2-1, with TRBD2 identical over 13 bases. Sequencing was performed on blood. The DNA for the CDR3 is TGCAGTGCCTGGGGACTAGCGGGGTCCAATGAGCAGTTCTTC. Protein: CSAWGLAGSNEQFF.